Each of the 24 T cell receptor beta chains below was sequenced from the same sample in a study of T cells expressing NK-cell markers. TCRdb re-called the 5' RACE reads and shows each CDR3 protein once, DNA omitted. This sample's table reports about 390,000 distinct CDR3 sequences. The sample taken for sequencing was blood T cells: a sorted CD56 or NKG2C T cell subset, CD4+ or CD8+ T cells, or bulk PBMC T cells (not recorded which). The receptors were sampled from a woman between 50 and 59 years old in good health.

The chain combines TRBV20-1 with TRBJ2-7; checking the TCRdb D call of TRBD2 is not possible without DNA. CDR3 length: 16 amino acids. In germline, CDR1 is DFQATT, CDR2 SNEGSKA (reference sequence). The CDR3 sequence: CSAHSALAGGNGEQYF.

This chain links TRBV11-2 with TRBJ2-6; the TCRdb call, TRBD1, lacks DNA for checking. Germline V CDR1 and CDR2: SGHAT, FQNNGV. This CDR3 region has 13 residues. The CDR3 spells CASSFPFTNVLTF.

V is TRBV6-1 and J is TRBJ2-3; TCRdb selects TRBD1, and the lack of DNA leaves this call unchecked. The CDR3 runs to 15 residues. CDR1 and CDR2 (germline): MNHNS, SASEGT. CDR3 loop: CASRGQGGWSDTQYF.

The V gene is TRBV12-3 or TRBV12-4, the J gene TRBJ1-5. The CDR3 spans 14 residues. CDR3: CASSNSQQGQPQHF.

V gene TRBV5-1 combines with J gene TRBJ2-1; lacking DNA, the TRBD2 call made by TCRdb goes unchecked. Germline CDR1 SGHRS, CDR2 YFSETQ. The CDR3 runs 17 residues. CDR3 protein: CASSLGGAGLASNEQFF.

The chain joins TRBV6-5 to TRBJ1-2; the D gene TCRdb calls, TRBD1, cannot be checked with no DNA. Germline V gene data show CDR1 as MNHEY and CDR2 as SVGAGI. This CDR3 region has 12 residues. The CDR3: CASSGTGEFYTF.

The rearrangement links TRBV15 to TRBJ2-5; TCRdb's D gene call, TRBD1, goes unchecked for lack of DNA. Germline values: CDR1 LNHNV, CDR2 YYDKDF (reference sequence). The CDR3 length is 12 residues. CDR3 sequence reads: CATSREQGAQYF.

The chain joins TRBV20-1 to TRBJ2-7; the TRBD1 assignment by TCRdb is unverifiable without DNA. CDR3 size: 13 residues. CDR1 is DFQATT, CDR2 SNEGSKA, per germline (reference sequence). The CDR3 spells CSARWTGTYEQYF.

The chain employs TRBV6-5 and TRBJ2-3; the D call from TCRdb, TRBD2, cannot be confirmed without DNA. Germline CDR1 and CDR2: MNHEY and SVGAGI. This CDR3 is 14 amino acids long. The chain's CDR3 is CASSYGTSSDTQYF.

V usage is TRBV10-3 and J usage is TRBJ2-1. Germline V lookup: CDR1 ENHRY, CDR2 SYGVKD. The CDR3 is 14 amino acids. CDR3: CAITKTTSYNEQFF.

The V gene is TRBV4-1, the J gene TRBJ2-1; the TCRdb call, TRBD1, lacks DNA for checking. Germline CDR1 is MGHRA and CDR2 is YSYEKL. The CDR3 has 14 residues. The CDR3: CASSQDSGGNEQFF.

The V and J genes are TRBV12-3 or TRBV12-4 and TRBJ1-5. The CDR3 is 15 residues long. The CDR3 here is CASSLAGGAMQPQHF.

This chain uses TRBV29-1 with TRBJ1-1; the D call from TCRdb, TRBD1, cannot be confirmed without DNA. The CDR3 loop spans 14 amino acids. Germline values: CDR1 SQVTM, CDR2 ANQGSEA. The CDR3: CSVEAGTVNTEAFF.

The V call is TRBV5-5, the J call TRBJ2-3. This CDR3 is 15 amino acids long. The germline V gene has CDR1 SGHKS and CDR2 YYEKEE (reference sequence). The CDR3 region is CASSFAGRITDTQYF.

This chain connects TRBV20-1 to TRBJ2-3; TCRdb indicates TRBD2, and absent DNA this call remains unverified. Germline lookup yields CDR1 DFQATT and CDR2 SNEGSKA (reference sequence). CDR3 size: 15 residues. CDR3 sequence: CSAKKSGRAGDTQYF.

The chain recombines TRBV29-1 with TRBJ2-2; checking the TCRdb D call of TRBD1 is not possible without DNA. This CDR3 comprises 15 residues. Per the germline V gene, CDR1 is SQVTM and CDR2 is ANQGSEA. CDR3 residues: CSVDSPWENTGELFF.

The V and J genes are TRBV5-1 and TRBJ2-7. This CDR3 has 15 amino acids. The germline CDR1 and CDR2 sequences are SGHRS and YFSETQ. CDR3 in amino acids: CASSLAGIVSYEQYF.

The chain recombines TRBV12-3 or TRBV12-4 with TRBJ2-7; the TCRdb call, TRBD1, lacks DNA for checking. The CDR3 loop spans 12 amino acids. The CDR3 protein is CASSFEAAEQYF.

The CDR3 sequence is CASSYDTNGYTF. The chain recombines TRBV6-5 with TRBJ1-2. Per the germline V gene, CDR1 is MNHEY and CDR2 is SVGAGI. The CDR3 loop spans 12 amino acids.

This rearrangement joins TRBV5-1 to TRBJ2-3; TCRdb proposes TRBD1, but this gene call is untestable without DNA. Germline CDR1 reads SGHRS; CDR2 reads YFSETQ. CDR3 size: 16 residues. CDR3 region: CASSNPGTENTDTQYF.

V and J are TRBV28 and TRBJ2-1; TCRdb indicates TRBD1, and absent DNA this call remains unverified. CDR1 MDHEN and CDR2 SYDVKM come from the germline V gene. The CDR3 covers 15 residues. The CDR3 region is CASKPRDRVYNEQFF.

The rearrangement uses TRBV27 and TRBJ2-1; the TRBD1 assignment by TCRdb is unverifiable without DNA. Looked up from germline, CDR1 is MNHEY and CDR2 is SMNVEV (reference sequence). This CDR3 contains 18 residues. The CDR3 protein is CASSQMGPGGQGVGEQFF.

This chain's CDR3 is CASRHPDTSYEQYF. This chain joins TRBV6-2 or TRBV6-3 and TRBJ2-7; without DNA, the TCRdb call of TRBD1 cannot be checked. The CDR3 covers 14 residues. The germline CDR1 and CDR2 sequences are MNHEY and SVGEGT.

This CDR3 is CASSSHFRQSSAKPGANVLTF. The chain recombines TRBV11-2 with TRBJ2-6; the D call of TRBD2 rests on TCRdb alone, since no DNA is present to check it. CDR3 length equals 21 residues. Per germline, CDR1 SGHAT and CDR2 FQNNGV. Together with reference TRBV11-2 and TRBJ2-6, the CDR3 gives the full variable domain: EAGVAQSPRYKIIEKRQSVAFWCNPISGHATLYWYQQILGQGPKLLIQFQNNGVVDDSQLPKDRFSAERLKGVDSTLKIQPAKLEDSAVYLCASSSHFRQSSAKPGANVLTFGAGSRLTVL.